This TCR beta chain was retrieved from a study of CD8+ T cells in alopecia areata. Comments on this clone: Antigen unknown.

General observations from the study: Many expanded lesional clones stayed in scalp and blood while on tofacitinib. Patients shared TCRs less clearly than mice did, possibly for HLA-related reasons.

Stated treatment: oral pan-JAK inhibitor, 5-10 mg twice daily. Alopecia areata patients provided lesional scalp punch biopsies and peripheral blood. Using a FACSAria, the CD4+ and CD8+ T cells were sorted from the PBMCs. It was cDNA, reverse transcribed from extracted RNA, that served as the sequencing template. Using immunoSEQ multiplex PCR, the repertoire was profiled, and TCRdb retains in-frame clones only, with some absent. The profile shows approximately 160,000 clones, approximately 60% of them singletons. V lost 4 bases and J 4 bases, leaving 14 bases between the germline ends. Germline loops: CDR1 SGHRS, CDR2 YFSETQ. The length of the CDR3 is 14 residues.

The chain uses TRBV5-1 and TRBJ2-5; possible D gene TRBD1, 6 bases. The sequenced sample was CD4+ T cells sorted from blood, obtained at week 24, from a patient treated with tofacitinib. This TCR derives from a human donor with alopecia areata. Written as DNA, the CDR3 is TGCGCCAGCAGCCTCAAACAGGGTCGAGAGACCCAGTACTTC. Protein: CASSLKQGRETQYF.